This entry concerns a single TCR beta chain. The CDR3 has 13 residues. With 2 bases removed from V and 5 bases from J, the gap between germline ends came to 11 bases. Germline CDR1 is SGHDT and CDR2 is YYEEEE. Random-hexamer reverse transcription was applied to about 0.5 to 1 ug RNA. Using its own MiXCR run on the immunoSEQ multiplex PCR reads, TCRdb lists one record per CDR3 protein. The sample contains roughly 140,000 distinct CDR3 sequences, 95% of which appear only once. The multiple sclerosis controls consisted of treatment-naive patients with relapsing-remitting disease, either stable or active. The sample is drawn from a study of CD8 T cells in Susac syndrome.

The chain carries TRBV5-6 and TRBJ2-7; either TRBD1 or TRBD2 may supply D (6 bases each). The receptor's source is a human donor with multiple sclerosis. The source material was CD8+ T cells from PBMCs. This chain's CDR3 is CASSFGGNNEQYF. CDR3 nucleotide sequence: TGTGCCAGCAGCTTCGGGGGCAACAACGAGCAGTACTTC. The variable domain in full, with the rest retrieved from reference TRBV5-6 and TRBJ2-7, is DAGVTQSPTHLIKTRGQQVTLRCSPKSGHDTVSWYQQALGQGPQFIFQYYEEEERQRGNFPDRFSGHQFPNYSSELNVNALLLGDSALYLCASSFGGNNEQYFGPGTRLTVT.